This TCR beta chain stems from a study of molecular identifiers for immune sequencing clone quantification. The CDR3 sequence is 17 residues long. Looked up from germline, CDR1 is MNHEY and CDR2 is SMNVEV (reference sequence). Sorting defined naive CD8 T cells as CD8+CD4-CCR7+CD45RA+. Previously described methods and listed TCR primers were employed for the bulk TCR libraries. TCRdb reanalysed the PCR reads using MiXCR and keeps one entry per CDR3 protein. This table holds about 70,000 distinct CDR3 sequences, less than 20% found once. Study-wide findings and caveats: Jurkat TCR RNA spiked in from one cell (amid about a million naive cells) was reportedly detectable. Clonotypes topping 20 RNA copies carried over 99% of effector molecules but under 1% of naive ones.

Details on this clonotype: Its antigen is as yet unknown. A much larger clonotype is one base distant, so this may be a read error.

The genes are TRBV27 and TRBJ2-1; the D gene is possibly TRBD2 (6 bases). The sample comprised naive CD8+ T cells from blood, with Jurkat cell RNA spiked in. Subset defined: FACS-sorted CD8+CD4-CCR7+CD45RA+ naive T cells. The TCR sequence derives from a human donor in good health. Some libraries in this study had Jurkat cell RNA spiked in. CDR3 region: CASSLRPSSGVLNEQLF. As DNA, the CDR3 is TGTGCCAGCAGTTTACGCCCAAGTAGCGGAGTACTCAATGAGCAGCTCTTC.